This TCR beta chain was sequenced for a study of graft-versus-host responses after intestinal transplantation. Study information: Anti-thymocyte globulin induction was given to all recipients, followed by tacrolimus and steroids for around 3 years.

The authors combined roughly 200,000 CFSE-labeled responder cells with roughly 200,000 irradiated, violet-dye-labeled stimulator cells in plates. At the end of the reaction, proliferating CFSE-low CD3+CD4+ and CD3+CD8+ responders were sorted. Study-level points and caveats: After transplant, early declines in HvG clones were associated with peak levels of circulating GvH clones.

Looked up from germline, CDR1 is SGDLS and CDR2 is YYNGEE. Trimming removed 0 bases from V and 5 bases from J, with 12 bases in between. The CDR3 has 14 residues. Profiled with immunoSEQ multiplex PCR; TCRdb holds only in-frame clones, not every one. The sample lists 13,000 to 15,000 clones; approximately 40% were seen once. The source of this sequence is a human patient who received an intestinal transplant. The sample in question was alloreactive CD4+ T cells from a mixed lymphocyte reaction culture, obtained before intestinal transplant. The subset was: CFSE-low proliferating T cells sorted from approximately six-day pre-transplant mixed lymphocyte reaction (GvH or HvG direction). The gene calls are TRBV9 and TRBJ2-7, with D possibly matching TRBD2 (7 bases). The CDR3 loop reads CASSVDGGLNEQYF. The DNA of the CDR3 is TGTGCCAGCAGCGTAGACGGGGGGCTAAACGAGCAGTACTTC.